This TCR beta chain was observed in a study of T-cell reconstitution after alpha-beta-depleted transplantation in children. The CDR3 totals 16 residues. Germline lookup yields CDR1 SGHVS and CDR2 FQNEAQ. V lost 5 bases, J lost 3 bases, and 10 bases stayed unmatched. Unique molecular identifiers were incorporated into the prepared TCRbeta library. TCRdb recomputed calls from the PCR reads with MiXCR, one row per CDR3 protein. Here the sample spans nearly 400,000 distinct CDR3 sequences, about 20% being singletons. This sequence originates from a human donor who donated a stem cell graft to a child with acute myeloid leukemia. The sample in question was PBMCs from the stem cell graft donor, obtained from the stem cell graft. The chain joins TRBV7-8 to TRBJ2-1; 7 bases match TRBD2. The CDR3 is CASSPGASGIYNEQFF. The DNA of the CDR3 is TGTGCCAGCAGCCCCGGGGCTAGCGGAATCTACAATGAGCAGTTCTTC.